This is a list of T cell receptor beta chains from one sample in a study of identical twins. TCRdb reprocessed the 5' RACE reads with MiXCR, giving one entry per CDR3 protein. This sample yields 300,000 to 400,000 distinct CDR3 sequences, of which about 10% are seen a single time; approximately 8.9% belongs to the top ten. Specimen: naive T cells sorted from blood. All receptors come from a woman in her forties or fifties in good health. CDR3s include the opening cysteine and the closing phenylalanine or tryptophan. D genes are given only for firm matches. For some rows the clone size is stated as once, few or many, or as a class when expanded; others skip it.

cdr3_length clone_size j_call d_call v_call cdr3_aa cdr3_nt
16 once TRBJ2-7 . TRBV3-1 CASSQDLGLASYEQYF TGTGCCAGCAGCCAAGATCTGGGGCTAGCGAGCTACGAGCAGTACTTC
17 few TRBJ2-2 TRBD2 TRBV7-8 CASSFEAGGPFRGELFF TGTGCCAGCAGCTTTGAAGCGGGAGGGCCATTTCGGGGGGAGCTGTTTTTT
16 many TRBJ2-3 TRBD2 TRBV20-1 CSALRTSGRPVDTQYF TGCAGTGCTTTACGGACTAGCGGGAGGCCAGTTGATACGCAGTATTTT
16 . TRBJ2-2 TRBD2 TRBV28 CASSRLRGVYTGELFF TGTGCCAGCAGTCGTCTACGGGGGGTGTACACCGGGGAGCTGTTTTTT
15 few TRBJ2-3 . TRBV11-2 CASSWRPLNTDTQYF TGTGCCAGCAGCTGGAGGCCCCTAAACACAGATACGCAGTATTTT
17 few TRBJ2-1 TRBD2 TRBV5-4 CASSLDLLAGGYNEQFF TGTGCCAGCAGCTTGGACCTACTAGCGGGAGGCTACAATGAGCAGTTCTTC
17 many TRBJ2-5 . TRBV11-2 CASSLGYESGFGETQYF TGTGCCAGCAGCTTAGGCTACGAGTCGGGATTCGGGGAGACCCAGTACTTC
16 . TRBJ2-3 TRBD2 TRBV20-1 CSAAREWGFGTDTQYF TGCAGTGCTGCGCGGGAGTGGGGTTTTGGGACAGATACGCAGTATTTT
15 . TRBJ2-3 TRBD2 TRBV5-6 CASSPSGRQTDTQYF TGTGCCAGCAGCCCTAGCGGGAGGCAGACAGATACGCAGTATTTT
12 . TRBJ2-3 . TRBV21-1 CASSIFTDTQYF TGTGCCAGCAGCATCTTCACAGATACGCAGTATTTT
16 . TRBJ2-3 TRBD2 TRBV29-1 CSGALAGGPGADTQYF TGCAGCGGTGCTCTAGCGGGAGGACCAGGTGCAGATACGCAGTATTTT
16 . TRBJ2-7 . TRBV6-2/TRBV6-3 CASSFQRGGTSYEQYF TGTGCCAGCAGTTTCCAACGTGGGGGGACCTCCTACGAGCAGTACTTC
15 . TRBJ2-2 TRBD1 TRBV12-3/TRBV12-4 CASSFVQGGAGELFF TGTGCCAGCAGTTTCGTACAGGGGGGAGCCGGGGAGCTGTTTTTT
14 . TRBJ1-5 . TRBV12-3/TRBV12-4 CASSLWGINQPQHF TGTGCCAGCAGTTTGTGGGGGATCAATCAGCCCCAGCATTTT
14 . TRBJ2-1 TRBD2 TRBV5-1 CASRPTGLGNEQFF TGCGCCAGCAGACCGACGGGACTAGGTAATGAGCAGTTCTTC
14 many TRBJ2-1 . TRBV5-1 CASSLDRVGNEQFF TGCGCCAGCAGCTTGGACAGGGTAGGGAATGAGCAGTTCTTC
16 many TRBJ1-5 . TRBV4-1 CASSQGNAFPNQPQHF TGCGCCAGCAGCCAAGGTAACGCTTTCCCCAATCAGCCCCAGCATTTT
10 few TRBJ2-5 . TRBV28 CASERETQYF TGTGCCAGCGAGCGGGAGACCCAGTACTTC
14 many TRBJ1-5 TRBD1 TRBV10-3 CAISDRGSGQPQHF TGTGCCATCAGTGACAGGGGGAGCGGTCAGCCCCAGCATTTT
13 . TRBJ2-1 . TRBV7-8 CASSLDPRVEQFF TGTGCCAGCAGCTTAGACCCTAGGGTTGAGCAGTTCTTC
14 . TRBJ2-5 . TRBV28 CASTVDDRFETQYF TGTGCCAGCACCGTCGACGATCGTTTTGAGACCCAGTACTTC
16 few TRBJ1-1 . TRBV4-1 CASSQVSPGTEVEAFF TGCGCCAGCAGCCAAGTGTCCCCCGGGACCGAGGTGGAAGCTTTCTTT
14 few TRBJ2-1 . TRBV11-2 CASSPIGLTNEQFF TGTGCCAGCAGTCCTATTGGACTGACCAATGAGCAGTTCTTC
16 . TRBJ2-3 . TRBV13 CASSSPAGRGTDTQYF TGTGCCAGCAGCTCCCCGGCGGGAAGGGGCACAGATACGCAGTATTTT
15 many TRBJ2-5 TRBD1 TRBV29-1 CSVKRRQGAYETQYF TGCAGCGTTAAACGACGACAGGGGGCTTATGAGACCCAGTACTTC
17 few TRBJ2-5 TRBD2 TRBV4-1 CASSPGLAGVRRETQYF TGCGCCAGCAGCCCAGGACTAGCGGGAGTACGGAGGGAGACCCAGTACTTC
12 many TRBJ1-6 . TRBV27 CASMADYSPLHF TGTGCCAGCATGGCCGATTATTCACCCCTCCACTTT
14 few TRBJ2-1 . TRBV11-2 CASSWEDPYNEQFF TGTGCCAGCAGCTGGGAGGACCCTTACAATGAGCAGTTCTTC
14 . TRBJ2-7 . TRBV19 CASSIDGHTYEQYF TGTGCCAGTAGTATAGATGGACACACCTACGAGCAGTACTTC
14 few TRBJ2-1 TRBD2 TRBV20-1 CSGLARSSYNEQFF TGCAGTGGACTAGCGAGAAGCTCCTACAATGAGCAGTTCTTC
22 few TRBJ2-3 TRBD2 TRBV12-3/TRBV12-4 CASSLPGRGLAGGPRGTDTQYF TGTGCCAGCAGTCTACCGGGACGAGGACTAGCGGGAGGGCCGCGGGGCACAGATACGCAGTATTTT
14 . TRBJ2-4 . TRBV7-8 CASSLGPDVDIQYF TGTGCCAGCAGCTTAGGCCCGGACGTTGACATTCAGTACTTC
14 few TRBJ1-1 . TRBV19 CASSIDPSSDEAFF TGTGCCAGTAGTATAGATCCATCCAGCGACGAAGCTTTCTTT
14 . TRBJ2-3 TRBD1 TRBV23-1 CASLGQGNTDTQYF TGCGCCAGCCTTGGACAGGGGAACACAGATACGCAGTATTTT
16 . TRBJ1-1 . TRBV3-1 CASSPSGRGGNTEAFF TGTGCCAGCAGCCCAAGCGGGAGGGGCGGAAACACTGAAGCTTTCTTT
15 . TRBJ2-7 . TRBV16 CASSRQVGGSYEQYF TGTGCCAGCAGCAGACAGGTTGGGGGGTCCTACGAGCAGTACTTC
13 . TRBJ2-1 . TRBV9 CASRGAGHNEQFF TGTGCCAGCAGGGGGGCAGGACACAATGAGCAGTTCTTC
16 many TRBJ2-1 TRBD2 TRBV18 CASSPDFGGVVNEQFF TGTGCCAGCTCACCGGATTTTGGGGGGGTTGTGAATGAGCAGTTCTTC
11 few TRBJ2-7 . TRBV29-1 CSVVSQIEQYF TGCAGCGTTGTATCTCAGATTGAGCAGTACTTC
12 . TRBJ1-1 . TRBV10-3 CAISGGITEAFF TGTGCCATCAGTGGAGGCATCACTGAAGCTTTCTTT
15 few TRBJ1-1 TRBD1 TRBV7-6 CASSRKDRGATEAFF TGTGCCAGCAGTAGGAAAGACAGGGGGGCTACTGAAGCTTTCTTT
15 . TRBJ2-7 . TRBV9 CASSVAEGGHYEQYF TGTGCCAGCAGCGTAGCGGAGGGAGGTCACTACGAGCAGTACTTC
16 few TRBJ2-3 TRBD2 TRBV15 CATSRGGLAGGDTQYF TGTGCCACCAGCAGGGGGGGACTAGCGGGAGGAGATACGCAGTATTTT
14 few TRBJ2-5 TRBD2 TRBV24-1 CATDSGRGGETQYF TGTGCCACCGATAGCGGGAGAGGTGGAGAGACCCAGTACTTC
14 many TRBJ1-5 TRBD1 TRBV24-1 CATSDQGAHQPQHF TGTGCCACCAGTGATCAGGGGGCGCATCAGCCCCAGCATTTT
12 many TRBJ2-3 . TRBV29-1 CSVGGATDTQYF TGCAGCGTTGGGGGAGCTACAGATACGCAGTATTTT